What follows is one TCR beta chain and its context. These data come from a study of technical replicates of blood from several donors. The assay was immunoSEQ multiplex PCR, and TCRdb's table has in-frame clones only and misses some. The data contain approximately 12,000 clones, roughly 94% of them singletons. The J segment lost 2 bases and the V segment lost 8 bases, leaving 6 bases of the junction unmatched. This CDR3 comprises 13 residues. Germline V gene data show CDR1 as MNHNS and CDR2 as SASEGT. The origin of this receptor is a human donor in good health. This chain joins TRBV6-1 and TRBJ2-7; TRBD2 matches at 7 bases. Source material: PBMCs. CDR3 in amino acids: CASGRESTYEQYF. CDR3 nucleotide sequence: TGTGCCAGCGGGCGGGAGTCGACCTACGAGCAGTACTTC.